What follows are 20 T cell receptor beta chains derived from one specimen sequenced in a study of CD4 T cells in relation to SARS-CoV-2 and coronaviruses. Libraries were prepared by immunoSEQ multiplex PCR; TCRdb keeps only in-frame clonotypes and omits some of them. The sample yields about 29,000 clones, roughly 78% seen once. CD4+ T cells from unexposed donors were obtained before the COVID-19 pandemic (2011-2018). After approximately 10 days of culture, CD4+ T cells were isolated. Their specific antigens are unknown. Sequencing was carried out using CD4+ T cells from PBMCs, cultured in vitro. Receptors were obtained from a human donor in good health.

This clone was counted only a few times. This chain connects TRBV5-1 to TRBJ2-7, with D hard to call. CDR1 is SGHRS, CDR2 YFSETQ, per germline. V was cut by 4 bases and J by 4 bases, with 12 bases left in between. The CDR3 covers 13 residues. The CDR3 here is CASSPVLGYEQYF. CDR3 bases: TGCGCCAGCAGCCCGGTCCTGGGGTACGAGCAGTACTTC.

This clone appeared a few times. The chain joins TRBV10-3 to TRBJ2-7, with D hard to call. The CDR3 extends over 10 amino acids. V was cut by 10 bases and J by 5 bases, with 9 bases left in between. Germline CDR1 ENHRY, CDR2 SYGVKD. The CDR3 DNA sequence: TGTGCCACCATGTCGGACGAGCAGTACTTC. Translating gives CATMSDEQYF.

The chain recombines TRBV7-2 with TRBJ2-5; 8 positions agree with TRBD2. The germline CDR1 and CDR2 sequences are SGHTA and FQGNSA. The V segment lost 1 base and the J segment 2 bases; nucleotides outside the gene matches: 3. CDR3 length: 15 amino acids. As DNA, the CDR3 is TGTGCCAGCAGCTTAGAACGGGGGGGGCAAGAGACCCAGTACTTC. Translation gives CASSLERGGQETQYF.

The V gene is TRBV19, the J gene TRBJ2-1; D is uncertain. Germline CDR1 reads LNHDA; CDR2 reads SQIVND (reference sequence). CDR3 length: 13 amino acids. V lost 5 bases, J lost 8 bases, and 13 bases lay in between. CDR3 in amino acids: CASSPRLAHEQFF. Written as DNA, the CDR3 is TGTGCCAGTAGTCCCCGCCTCGCACATGAGCAGTTCTTC.

The V gene is TRBV6-5, the J gene TRBJ2-5; weak D call: TRBD2 (7 bases). The CDR3 has 15 residues. Germline V gene data show CDR1 as MNHEY and CDR2 as SVGAGI. Trimming cost V 2 bases and J 4 bases, with 14 bases left between them. The CDR3 is CASSYAGARRETQYF. The CDR3 nucleotides are TGTGCCAGCAGTTACGCGGGGGCGCGAAGAGAGACCCAGTACTTC.

The sample holds a few counts of this clone. Other nucleotide sequences from this sample produce the same CDR3. V usage is TRBV14 and J usage is TRBJ2-5; TRBD2 might be the D (6 bases). The CDR3 extends over 13 amino acids. Germline-derived CDR1 and CDR2 are SGHDN and FVKESK. The V gene lost 3 bases and the J gene lost 6 bases, with 11 bases spanning the gap. Written as DNA, the CDR3 is TGTGCCAGCAGCCAGAGCGGGTTGAAGACCCAGTACTTC. It is translated as CASSQSGLKTQYF. The whole variable domain, remainder taken from reference TRBV14 and TRBJ2-5, is EAGVTQFPSHSVIEKGQTVTLRCDPISGHDNLYWYRRVMGKEIKFLLHFVKESKQDESGMPNNRFLAERTGGTYSTLKVQPAELEDSGVYFCASSQSGLKTQYFGPGTRLLVL.

This clone was found a few times. This chain connects TRBV7-9 to TRBJ1-1; TRBD1 aligns across 8 bases. The CDR3 is 14 amino acids. V shed 4 bases and J 6 bases; nucleotides not matched to a gene: 7. Germline V gene data show CDR1 as SEHNR and CDR2 as FQNEAQ (reference sequence). CDR3 DNA sequence: TGTGCCAGCAGCTACGGACAGGGACTCGCTGAAGCTTTCTTT. Its translation is CASSYGQGLAEAFF.

The chain carries TRBV5-6 and TRBJ1-2, with TRBD1 as a possible D gene (5 bases). The CDR3 is 12 amino acids. CDR1 SGHDT and CDR2 YYEEEE come from the germline V gene. V gave up 0 bases and J gave up 8 bases, with 8 bases separating them. The CDR3 nucleotides are TGTGCCAGCAGCTTGGAGGGACGGGGCTACACCTTC. This gives the protein CASSLEGRGYTF.

The V call is TRBV6-2 or TRBV6-3, the J call TRBJ1-2; 8 bases map to TRBD1. The V and J ends lost 4 bases and 5 bases, in that order; junction bases with no gene match: 9. The CDR3 loop spans 15 amino acids. CDR1 is MNHEY and CDR2 is SVGEGT in the germline V gene. For the CDR3, the DNA is TGTGCCAGCAGTTGGACAGGGAGGGCCCTTTATGGCTACACCTTC. Translation: CASSWTGRALYGYTF.

J is TRBJ1-6 and V is TRBV3-1 (or the pseudogene TRBV3-2); 9 nucleotides agree with TRBD1. CDR1 is LGHDT and CDR2 is YNNKEL in the germline V gene (reference sequence). V shed 5 bases and J 9 bases; nucleotides not matched to a gene: 8. The CDR3 runs to 15 residues. CDR3 residues: CASSTGQGWGSPLHF. DNA for the CDR3: TGTGCCAGCAGCACGGGACAGGGATGGGGTTCACCCCTCCACTTT.

This rearrangement joins TRBV5-6 to TRBJ2-1; 12 positions match TRBD2. Germline V gene data show CDR1 as SGHDT and CDR2 as YYEEEE. The CDR3 totals 15 residues. The J segment lost 5 bases and the V segment lost 4 bases, leaving 4 bases of the junction unmatched. CDR3 coding DNA: TGTGCCAGCAGCCTGACTAGCGGGAGTAACAATGAGCAGTTCTTC. It translates to CASSLTSGSNNEQFF.

V is TRBV6-5 and J is TRBJ1-2; unclear D gene. Germline CDR1 MNHEY, CDR2 SVGAGI. The ends were cut back, 6 bases at V and 3 bases at J, with 11 bases in the middle. This CDR3 spans 13 amino acids. The chain's CDR3 is CASSLNKDYGYTF. CDR3 nucleotides: TGTGCCAGCAGCCTAAACAAGGACTATGGCTACACCTTC.

This rearrangement joins TRBV5-6 to TRBJ2-7, with D tentatively TRBD2 (6 bases). The germline V gene has CDR1 SGHDT and CDR2 YYEEEE. The CDR3 is made up of 13 amino acids. V lost 4 bases and J lost 1, with 9 bases in between. Written as DNA, the CDR3 is TGTGCCAGCAGCCTGACTAGTTCCTACGAGCAGTACTTC. Protein: CASSLTSSYEQYF.

Note on this clone: Other DNA sequences in this sample translate to the same CDR3. In nucleotides, the CDR3 is TGTGCCAGCAGCCAGGGAGTCTATAGCAATCAGCCCCAGCATTTT. Protein: CASSQGVYSNQPQHF. The chain joins TRBV3-1 (or the pseudogene TRBV3-2) to TRBJ1-5; D call uncertain. This CDR3 is built from 15 residues. The germline gives CDR1 LGHDT, CDR2 YNNKEL (reference sequence). Trimming pared 3 bases from V and 0 bases from J, leaving 9 bases between.

The chain recombines TRBV4-2 with TRBJ2-4, with D possibly matching TRBD1 (6 bases). Germline V gene lookup returns CDR1 LGHNA and CDR2 YNFKEQ. The CDR3 length is 17 residues. V was clipped by 1 base and J by 5 bases, with 18 bases between them. The CDR3 DNA reads as TGTGCCAGCAGCCAAGTTGGGGGCCCCCCCGGAGAAAACATTCAGTACTTC. It specifies CASSQVGGPPGENIQYF.

The J gene is TRBJ2-3, the V gene TRBV7-8, with D perhaps matching TRBD2 (6 bases). Germline-derived CDR1 and CDR2 are SGHVS and FQNEAQ. CDR3 length: 16 residues. V gave up 4 bases and J gave up 4 bases, with 18 bases separating them. CDR3 sequence (DNA): TGTGCCAGCAGCTCTCACCCACCGAGACTAGCAGATACGCAGTATTTT. Encoded protein: CASSSHPPRLADTQYF.

The V and J genes are TRBV11-2 and TRBJ2-2, with 9 bases fitting TRBD2. The CDR3 contains 15 residues. Germline CDR1 is SGHAT and CDR2 is FQNNGV. V lost 5 bases and J lost 5; bases outside the gene matches: 6. CDR3 sequence (DNA): TGTGCCAGCAGCCCCGGACTAGCGCCTACCGGGGAGCTGTTTTTT. Amino acid sequence: CASSPGLAPTGELFF.

The genes are TRBV2 and TRBJ1-1; D possibly corresponds to TRBD1 (5 bases). V was pared by 11 bases and J by 1 base, with 20 bases between. The CDR3 extends over 15 amino acids. Per the germline V gene, CDR1 is SNHLY and CDR2 is FYNNEI. The CDR3, as DNA: TGTGCCCGACAGTTGAGGGTCGGAACGAACACTGAAGCTTTCTTT. This gives the protein CARQLRVGTNTEAFF.

The chain is built from TRBV19 and TRBJ1-2; no firm D call. V was shortened by 1 base and J by 4 bases, with 13 bases between the two germline ends. The CDR3 sequence is 15 residues long. The germline CDR1 and CDR2 sequences are LNHDA and SQIVND (reference sequence). The CDR3 DNA follows: TGTGCCAGTAGTATAGTTCCGGGCAGACTCTATGGCTACACCTTC. Translated, it gives CASSIVPGRLYGYTF.

The chain recombines TRBV14 with TRBJ1-1; tentatively, D is TRBD1 (6 bases). V lost 3 bases and J lost 3, with 8 bases in between. Germline V gene sequence: CDR1 SGHDN, CDR2 FVKESK. This CDR3 is built from 13 residues. The CDR3 spells CASSQGAYTEAFF. In nucleotides, the CDR3 is TGTGCCAGCAGCCAGGGGGCTTACACTGAAGCTTTCTTT.